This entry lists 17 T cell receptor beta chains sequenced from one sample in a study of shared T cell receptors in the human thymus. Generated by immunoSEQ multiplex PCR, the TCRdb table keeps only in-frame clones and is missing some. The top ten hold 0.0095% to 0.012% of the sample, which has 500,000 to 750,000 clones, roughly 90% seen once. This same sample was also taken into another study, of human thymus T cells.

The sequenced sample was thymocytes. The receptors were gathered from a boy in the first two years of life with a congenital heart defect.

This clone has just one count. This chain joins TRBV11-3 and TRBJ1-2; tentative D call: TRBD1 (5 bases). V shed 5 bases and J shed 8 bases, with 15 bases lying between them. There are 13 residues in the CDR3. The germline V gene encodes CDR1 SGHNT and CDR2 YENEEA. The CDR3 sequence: CASSAPLGGGYTF. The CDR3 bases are TGTGCCAGCAGCGCGCCCCTCGGGGGGGGCTACACCTTC.

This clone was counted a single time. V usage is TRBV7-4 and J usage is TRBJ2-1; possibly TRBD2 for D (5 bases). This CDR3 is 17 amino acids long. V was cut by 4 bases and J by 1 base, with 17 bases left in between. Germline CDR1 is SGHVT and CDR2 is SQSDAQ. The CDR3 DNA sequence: TGTGCCAGCAGCTGGTGGAATGGCGGGCAATCCTACAATGAGCAGTTCTTC. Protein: CASSWWNGGQSYNEQFF.

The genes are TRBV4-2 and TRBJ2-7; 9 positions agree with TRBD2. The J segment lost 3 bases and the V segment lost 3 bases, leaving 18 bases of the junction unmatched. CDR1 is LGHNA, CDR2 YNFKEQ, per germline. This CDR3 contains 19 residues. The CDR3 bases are TGTGCCAGCAGCCAGGCGATCGAGCTAGCGGGGCCTTCATTCTACGAGCAGTACTTC. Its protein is CASSQAIELAGPSFYEQYF.

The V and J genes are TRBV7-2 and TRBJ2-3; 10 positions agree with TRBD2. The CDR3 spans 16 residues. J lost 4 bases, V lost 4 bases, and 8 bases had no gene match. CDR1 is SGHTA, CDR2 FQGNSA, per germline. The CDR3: CASSSSGSSLSDTQYF. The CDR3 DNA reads TGTGCCAGCAGCTCTAGCGGGAGCAGTTTATCAGATACGCAGTATTTT.

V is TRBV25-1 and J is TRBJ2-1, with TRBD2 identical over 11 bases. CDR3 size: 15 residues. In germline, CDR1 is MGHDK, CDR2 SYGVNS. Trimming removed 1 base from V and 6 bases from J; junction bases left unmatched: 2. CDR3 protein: CASSEFSGRGNEQFF. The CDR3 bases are TGTGCCAGCAGTGAATTTAGCGGGAGGGGCAATGAGCAGTTCTTC.

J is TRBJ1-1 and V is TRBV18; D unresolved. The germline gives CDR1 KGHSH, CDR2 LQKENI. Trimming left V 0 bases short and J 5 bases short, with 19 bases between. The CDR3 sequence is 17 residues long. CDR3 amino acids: CASSPPFGRIDSTEAFF. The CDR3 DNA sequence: TGTGCCAGCTCACCACCGTTCGGGAGGATTGATTCGACTGAAGCTTTCTTT.

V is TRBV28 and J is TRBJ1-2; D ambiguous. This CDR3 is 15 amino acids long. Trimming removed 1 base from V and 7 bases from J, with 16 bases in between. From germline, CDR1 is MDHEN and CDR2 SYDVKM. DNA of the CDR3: TGTGCCAGCAGTTTATTCGGGATCGGGTTAAGTGGCTACACCTTC. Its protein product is CASSLFGIGLSGYTF.

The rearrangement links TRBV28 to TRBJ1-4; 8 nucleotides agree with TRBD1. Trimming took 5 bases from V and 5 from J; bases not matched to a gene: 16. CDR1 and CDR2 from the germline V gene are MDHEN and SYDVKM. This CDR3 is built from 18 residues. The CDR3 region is CASSPLVGTGAENEKLFF. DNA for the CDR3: TGTGCCAGCAGTCCCTTAGTAGGGACAGGAGCCGAAAATGAAAAACTGTTTTTT.

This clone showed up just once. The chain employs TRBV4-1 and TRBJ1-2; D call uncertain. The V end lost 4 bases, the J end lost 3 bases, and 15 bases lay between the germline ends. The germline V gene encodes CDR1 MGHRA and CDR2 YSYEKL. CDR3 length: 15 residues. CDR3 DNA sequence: TGCGCCAGCAGCCCCCGGGGTCCTAGGGACTATGGCTACACCTTC. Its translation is CASSPRGPRDYGYTF.

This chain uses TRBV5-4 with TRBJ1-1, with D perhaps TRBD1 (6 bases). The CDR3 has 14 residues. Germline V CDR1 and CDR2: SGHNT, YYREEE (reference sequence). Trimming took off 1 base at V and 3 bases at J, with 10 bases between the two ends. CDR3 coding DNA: TGTGCCAGCAGCTTGTCTGGGGGCTACACTGAAGCTTTCTTT. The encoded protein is CASSLSGGYTEAFF.

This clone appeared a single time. Here the CDR3 DNA reads TGCGCCAGCCATCATACAGGGGGCTCAGGCTACGAGCAGTACTTC. Protein product: CASHHTGGSGYEQYF. The chain combines TRBV5-1 with TRBJ2-7; TRBD1 aligns across 9 bases. V shed 7 bases, J shed 3 bases, and the junction held 11 bases outside the gene matches. This CDR3 spans 15 amino acids. Germline CDR1 SGHRS, CDR2 YFSETQ.

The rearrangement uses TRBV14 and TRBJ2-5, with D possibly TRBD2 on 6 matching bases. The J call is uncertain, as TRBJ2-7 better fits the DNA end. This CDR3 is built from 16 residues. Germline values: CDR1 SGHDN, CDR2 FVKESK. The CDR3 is CASSQGRGTVAYEQYF. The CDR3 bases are TGTGCCAGCAGCCAAGGTCGGGGGACGGTCGCCTACGAGCAGTACTTC.

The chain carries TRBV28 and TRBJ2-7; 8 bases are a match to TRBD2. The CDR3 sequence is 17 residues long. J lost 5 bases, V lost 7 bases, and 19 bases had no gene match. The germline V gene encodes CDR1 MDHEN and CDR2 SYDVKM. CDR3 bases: TGTGCCAGCAACCGGGGGGCTGTCGGCGGGAGGTTCCACGAGCAGTACTTC. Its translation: CASNRGAVGGRFHEQYF.

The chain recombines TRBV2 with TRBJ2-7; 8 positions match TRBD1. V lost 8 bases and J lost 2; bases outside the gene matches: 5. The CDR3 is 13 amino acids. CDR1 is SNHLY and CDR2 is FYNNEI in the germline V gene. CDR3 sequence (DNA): TGTGCCAGCGCCAACAGGGGGACCTACGAGCAGTACTTC. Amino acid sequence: CASANRGTYEQYF.

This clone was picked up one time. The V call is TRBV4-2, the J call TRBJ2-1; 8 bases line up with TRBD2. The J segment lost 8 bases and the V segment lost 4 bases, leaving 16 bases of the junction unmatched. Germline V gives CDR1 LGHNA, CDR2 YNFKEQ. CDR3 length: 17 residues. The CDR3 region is CASSRPPPGGRKDEQFF. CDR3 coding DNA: TGTGCCAGCAGCCGTCCTCCTCCTGGCGGGAGGAAGGATGAGCAGTTCTTC.

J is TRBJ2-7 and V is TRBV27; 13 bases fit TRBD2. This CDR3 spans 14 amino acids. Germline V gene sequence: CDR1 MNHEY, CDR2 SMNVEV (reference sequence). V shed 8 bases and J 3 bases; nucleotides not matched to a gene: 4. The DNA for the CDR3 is TGTGCCAGCCGGGGACTAGCGGGAATCTACGAGCAGTACTTC. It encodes CASRGLAGIYEQYF.

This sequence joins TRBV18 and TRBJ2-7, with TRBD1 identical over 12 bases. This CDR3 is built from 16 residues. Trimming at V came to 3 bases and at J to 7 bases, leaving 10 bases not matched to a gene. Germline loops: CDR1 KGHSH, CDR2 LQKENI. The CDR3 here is CASSPGPGTGGGEQYF. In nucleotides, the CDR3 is TGTGCCAGCTCACCGGGACCCGGGACAGGGGGCGGGGAGCAGTACTTC. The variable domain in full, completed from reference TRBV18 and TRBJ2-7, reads NAGVMQNPRHLVRRRGQEARLRCSPMKGHSHVYWYRQLPEEGLKFMVYLQKENIIDESGMPKERFSAEFPKEGPSILRIQQVVRGDSAAYFCASSPGPGTGGGEQYFGPGTRLTVT.